Below are 8 T cell receptor beta chains sequenced from a single sample in a study of T-cell reconstitution after alpha-beta-depleted transplantation in children. Preparation of the TCRbeta library was carried out with unique molecular identifiers. TCRdb processed the PCR reads anew with MiXCR; each CDR3 protein has one entry. The sample holds more than 400,000 distinct CDR3 sequences, 10% to 12% seen once. The specimen comprised PBMCs, mostly from graft donor cells, sampled 180 days after TCRalphabeta/CD19-depleted stem cell transplant. The receptors were sampled from a female patient between 2 and 15 years old who had a stem cell transplant for aplastic anemia, so the T cells may come from the graft donor.

Ten or more counts support this clonotype. J is TRBJ1-2 and V is TRBV9, with D maybe TRBD1 (6 bases). The CDR3 consists of 14 residues. Trimming pared 1 base from V and 4 bases from J, leaving 11 bases between. The germline gives CDR1 SGDLS, CDR2 YYNGEE. CDR3 in DNA: TGTGCCAGCAGCGTAACAACAGGGACCTATGGCTACACCTTC. Its protein is CASSVTTGTYGYTF.

This clonotype was detected ten times or more. The rearrangement joins TRBV20-1 to TRBJ2-5; D perhaps matches TRBD2 (6 bases). This CDR3 has 14 amino acids. Trimming removed 3 bases from V and 4 bases from J, with 15 bases in between. Germline V CDR1 and CDR2: DFQATT, SNEGSKA (reference sequence). As DNA, the CDR3 is TGCAGTGCTAGCGTTGTCGGGGGTGGAGAGACCCAGTACTTC. It specifies CSASVVGGGETQYF.

This clonotype occurred a few times. V is TRBV12-5 and J is TRBJ2-1, with unresolved D. Germline V gives CDR1 LGHNT, CDR2 FRNRAP. With 7 bases removed from V and 0 bases from J, the gap between germline ends came to 19 bases. The CDR3 spans 17 residues. CDR3 in DNA: TGTGCTAGTGCCCCACCTGACCCCGCGAGCTCCTACAATGAGCAGTTCTTC. Encoded protein: CASAPPDPASSYNEQFF.

This clonotype has just a few counts. V usage is TRBV28 and J usage is TRBJ1-2; no reliable D call. Germline V gene data show CDR1 as MDHEN and CDR2 as SYDVKM. Trimming removed 2 bases at V and 3 bases at J, with 10 bases between. The CDR3 loop spans 14 amino acids. The CDR3 bases are TGTGCCAGCAGTTTAGGGAGGGTGGACTATGGCTACACCTTC. Residues: CASSLGRVDYGYTF.

This clonotype was detected a few times. The V and J genes are TRBV11-1 and TRBJ2-7; D possibly corresponds to TRBD2 (6 bases). The germline V gene encodes CDR1 SGHAT and CDR2 FQDESV (reference sequence). This CDR3 spans 15 amino acids. Between the trimmed V and J ends, which lost 1 base and 1 base, there was a span of 11 bases. CDR3 region: CASSLDTGLSYEQYF. The CDR3 DNA reads TGTGCCAGCAGCTTAGACACCGGACTATCCTACGAGCAGTACTTC.

This clonotype has at least ten counts. V usage is TRBV18 and J usage is TRBJ1-1, with D perhaps matching TRBD1 (6 bases). The CDR3 is 13 amino acids. V lost 8 bases and J 1 base, leaving 11 bases between the germline ends. From germline, CDR1 is KGHSH and CDR2 LQKENI. The CDR3 region is CASSPGQNTEAFF. The CDR3 DNA reads as TGTGCCAGCAGTCCGGGACAGAACACTGAAGCTTTCTTT. The complete variable domain, with remaining parts taken from reference TRBV18 and TRBJ1-1, reads NAGVMQNPRHLVRRRGQEARLRCSPMKGHSHVYWYRQLPEEGLKFMVYLQKENIIDESGMPKERFSAEFPKEGPSILRIQQVVRGDSAAYFCASSPGQNTEAFFGQGTRLTVV.

This clonotype was seen a handful of times. The chain combines TRBV7-4 with TRBJ2-3, with 8 bases matching TRBD2. The CDR3 is made up of 15 amino acids. Germline assignment: CDR1 SGHVT and CDR2 SQSDAQ. V shed 1 base and J 6 bases; nucleotides not matched to a gene: 6. The CDR3 DNA sequence: TGTGCCAGCAGCTTAGACAGCGGGAGTGGGGATACGCAGTATTTT. Protein product: CASSLDSGSGDTQYF.

The gene calls are TRBV6-5 and TRBJ1-1, with no clear D. The CDR3 extends over 12 amino acids. Germline-derived CDR1 and CDR2 are MNHEY and SVGAGI. V was shortened by 8 bases and J by 3 bases, with 10 bases between the two germline ends. CDR3 nucleotides: TGTGCCAGCGGGCCGGGGTACACTGAAGCTTTCTTT. Residues: CASGPGYTEAFF.